This T cell receptor beta chain was captured by sequencing in a study of shared clonotypes between healthy human individuals (dated by TCRdb to 2018 to 2020). Regarding the research as a whole: A few men and two women, aged 18 to 49 years, made up the cohort. For each donor, CD4 naive and CD4 memory were each given three plates, CD8 naive was given two plates, and CD8 memory was given one plate. The study deeply sequenced blood TCR repertoires of about 5 healthy adults to estimate repertoire size and the extent of clonotype sharing between individuals. To increase sequencing depth and limit assay-specific biases, different laboratories used diverse techniques to prepare libraries and sequence TCR repertoires. Per donor, leukapheresis produced somewhere between about 0.9 and 9.5 billion PBMCs.

The study at large found these results: When a handful of donors were compared, the shared fraction of clonotypes was about 5.4% for naive CD4, roughly 3.4% for naive CD8, roughly 2.5% for memory CD4, and 0.4% for memory CD8. Pairwise subsampling indicated that sequencing depth was expected to affect the degree of clonotype sharing among donors. Naive subsets generally had larger estimated clonotype richness than memory subsets did. Clonotypes shared by all four sorted-subset donors showed higher generation probabilities than non-shared clonotypes. Rarefaction of sorted-subset datasets indicated incomplete sequencing despite the large sequencing depth. Sampling was limited to blood, and TCR repertoires in tissue likely differ from TCR repertoires in blood. The small number of donors limited the genetic and exposure-history diversity represented.

As to this clone: Its specific antigen is unknown. No clone much larger than this one lies a single base away; base qualities are absent.

Using the deep immunoSEQ assay, multiplex PCR amplified TCR CDR3 regions from genomic DNA. Genomic DNA extracted from each cell subset was distributed evenly over all wells of several immunoSEQ 96-well plates, and each plate served as one replicate. For sorted subsets, each replicate PCR was loaded with around 220 ng genomic DNA, equivalent to approximately 27,000 T cell genomes. Purified libraries were quantified with a Qubit 3.0 fluorometer, sized on a Bioanalyzer 2100, and re-quantified with the KAPA Library Quantification kit. Each immunoSEQ 96-well plate was sequenced on its own single-read 150-cycle Illumina NextSeq 550 flow cell. The authors processed their data as follows. Because the immunoSEQ output held only junctional sequences and lacked quality scores, the filtering could not match the filtering applied to full-length reads. To assign V/J genes and CDR3, sequences were annotated using PyIR, a Python wrapper for IgBLAST v1.9, with IMGT germline references. Reads with weak V/J assignments (E-value above 1e-6), missing CDR3, stop codons, out-of-frame junctions, or ambiguous translated residues were removed. V3J clonotypes were defined as sequences sharing an identical inferred V gene, J gene, and CDR3 amino acid sequence. The percentage overlap between two repertoires was calculated by dividing the number of shared unique clonotypes by the size of the smaller repertoire. Richness of each repertoire was evaluated using RTK rarefaction, the Chao1 estimator, and Recon v2.1 estimates of unobserved clonotypes. For all TCRbeta clonotypes obtained by the gDNA method from four donors, generation probabilities were computed with OLGA. Here the immuneACCESS table is served through TCRdb, limited to in-frame sequences with V and J called. Missing clones are a known gap in these copies; in checked studies unresolved V genes cover under half, and the rest lacks a known reason. V, J and clone size derive from that table, while D and trimming were established from the DNA sequence. Across this sample there are 550,000 to 700,000 clones, with 73% seen only once. The top ten clonotypes cover around 2% of the sample.

The donors were healthy, HIV-negative adults with no recently reported acute infections or vaccinations. Every donor was a Caucasian adult living in Nashville, Tennessee, USA. Magnetic negative selection was used to enrich CD4+ T cells, after which naive cells were positively selected on CD45RA and the negative fraction became the memory subset. After blood collection by leukapheresis, PBMCs were isolated using Ficoll-Histopaque density gradient centrifugation and then cryopreserved in the vapor phase of liquid nitrogen. Analytical flow cytometry was used to check the purity and quantity of each magnetically sorted T cell population. Genomic DNA was isolated from each sorted fraction and quantified by UV absorbance on a Nanodrop 2000c. The cysteine opens and the phenylalanine closes a CDR3 of 16 amino acids. Only CDR3 DNA is held: 48 bases, read in frame from base 1. Via the germline V gene, CDR1 is MGHRA and CDR2 YSYEKL. At the junction V is shortened by 3 bases and J by 10 bases; bases outside the gene matches: 10.

The sequencing input was memory CD4+ T cells sorted from blood. The cell subset or site label on this specimen signifies: CD45RA-negative fraction. This TCR derives from a woman younger than 45 in good health. Here the chain combines TRBV4-1 and TRBJ2-1, and TRBD2 aligns with 12 junction nucleotides. The sequenced DNA is TGCGCCAGCAGCCAGAAAGGAGGCACTAGCGGGAGGGAGCAGTTCTTC. This sequence encodes CASSQKGGTSGREQFF.